The 26 T cell receptor beta chains reported below all come from one sample, sequenced in a study of blood T cell repertoires in COVID-19. The method was immunoSEQ multiplex PCR; TCRdb's version includes in-frame clones alone and lacks a portion of them. This table has around 140,000 clones, over 85% appearing once. Sample: peripheral blood. These TCRs come from a human donor in a cohort sampled during active COVID-19.

The chain has TRBV11-3 and TRBJ2-1; D may be TRBD2 (5 bases). The CDR3 contains 15 residues. The germline V gene has CDR1 SGHNT and CDR2 YENEEA. Trimming took off 4 bases at V and 7 bases at J, with 17 bases between the two ends. The CDR3 is CASSSQFGVLNEQFF. CDR3 bases: TGTGCCAGCAGCTCGCAGTTCGGGGTTCTTAATGAGCAGTTCTTC.

This clone was picked up a small number of times. CDR3 DNA: TGTGCCAGCTCACCATCAGGGTTGGAGACCCAGTACTTC. As protein: CASSPSGLETQYF. The gene calls are TRBV18 and TRBJ2-5; D possibly corresponds to TRBD1 (5 bases). Germline CDR1 reads KGHSH; CDR2 reads LQKENI. Trimming left V 2 bases short and J 5 bases short, with 9 bases between. The CDR3 is made up of 13 amino acids.

The chain joins TRBV5-6 to TRBJ2-5; D gene uncertain. The CDR3 length is 13 residues. V gave up 2 bases and J gave up 7 bases, with 12 bases separating them. CDR1 and CDR2 from the germline V gene are SGHDT and YYEEEE. CDR3 DNA: TGTGCCAGCAGCTTTCAGGATATGGGGACCCAGTACTTC. It is translated as CASSFQDMGTQYF.

This clone was seen only a few times. The chain links TRBV7-9 to TRBJ2-2; TRBD1 is a possible D gene (5 bases). CDR1 SEHNR and CDR2 FQNEAQ come from the germline V gene (reference sequence). Trimming pared 1 base from V and 3 bases from J, leaving 18 bases between. This CDR3 is built from 18 residues. The CDR3 DNA sequence: TGTGCCAGCAGCTTAGTACAGTGGGGTCGCAGGGACACCGGGGAGCTGTTTTTT. Translation gives CASSLVQWGRRDTGELFF.

This clone was detected once. The rearrangement uses TRBV4-1 and TRBJ2-7, with TRBD1 matching 12 bases. V shed 1 base and J 1 base; nucleotides not matched to a gene: 5. CDR3 length: 17 amino acids. Germline V gene sequence: CDR1 MGHRA, CDR2 YSYEKL. The CDR3 loop reads CASSQGDRGRESYEQYF. The CDR3 nucleotides are TGCGCCAGCAGCCAAGGGGACAGGGGGCGTGAATCCTACGAGCAGTACTTC.

This chain joins TRBV19 and TRBJ1-2; a weak D match, TRBD1 (6 bases). Germline assignment: CDR1 LNHDA and CDR2 SQIVND (reference sequence). The V end lost 5 bases, the J end lost 2 bases, and 21 bases lay between the germline ends. The CDR3 is 17 amino acids. CDR3 residues: CASSPTGRQEKNYGYTF. The CDR3 DNA reads TGTGCCAGTAGTCCAACGGGGCGACAGGAGAAGAACTATGGCTACACCTTC. The complete variable domain, with remaining parts taken from reference TRBV19 and TRBJ1-2, reads DGGITQSPKYLFRKEGQNVTLSCEQNLNHDAMYWYRQDPGQGLRLIYYSQIVNDFQKGDIAEGYSVSREKKESFPLTVTSAQKNPTAFYLCASSPTGRQEKNYGYTFGSGTRLTVV.

This chain links TRBV7-2 with TRBJ2-5; 8 bases map to TRBD2. Germline V gives CDR1 SGHTA, CDR2 FQGNSA. This CDR3 is 15 amino acids long. The V segment lost 4 bases and the J segment 2 bases; nucleotides outside the gene matches: 6. CDR3 in amino acids: CASSSSGGPQETQYF. CDR3 nucleotide sequence: TGTGCCAGCAGCTCGAGCGGGGGCCCTCAAGAGACCCAGTACTTC.

This clone was seen only once. This chain connects TRBV25-1 to TRBJ1-2; 10 bases map to TRBD1. V gave up 4 bases and J gave up 6 bases; unmatched junction bases: 5. The V gene's germline CDR1 is MGHDK and CDR2 SYGVNS. The length of the CDR3 is 14 residues. The CDR3 DNA reads as TGTGCCAGCAGTGCCGACAGGGGGCTGAATGGCTACACCTTC. Protein product: CASSADRGLNGYTF.

This clone has more than one count but fewer than ten. The CDR3 nucleotides read TGCGCCAGCAGCCAAGAACAGGGAATCTCCTACGAGCAGTACTTC. The encoded protein is CASSQEQGISYEQYF. The chain links TRBV4-3 to TRBJ2-7, with D maybe TRBD1 (6 bases). CDR1 LGHNA and CDR2 YSLEER come from the germline V gene. Trimming pared 0 bases from V and 0 bases from J, leaving 9 bases between. The CDR3 is 15 amino acids.

The J gene is TRBJ1-1, the V gene TRBV6-6; D is possibly TRBD1 (6 bases). This CDR3 has 16 residues. Between the trimmed V and J ends, which lost 2 bases and 4 bases, there was a span of 17 bases. Germline V gene sequence: CDR1 MNHNY, CDR2 SVGAGI (reference sequence). CDR3 region: CASSYGTGSTGTEAFF. DNA for the CDR3: TGTGCCAGCAGTTACGGTACAGGGTCAACCGGCACTGAAGCTTTCTTT.

The chain is built from TRBV29-1 and TRBJ2-7, with 7 bases matching TRBD1. CDR1 is SQVTM and CDR2 is ANQGSEA in the germline V gene. The CDR3 length is 13 residues. After removal of 4 bases from V and 4 bases from J, the junction contained 7 bases not matched to a gene. The CDR3 sequence is CSVGKDRPYEQYF. In DNA, the CDR3 is TGCAGCGTTGGCAAGGACAGGCCGTACGAGCAGTACTTC.

This chain connects TRBV15 to TRBJ2-2, with 7 bases matching TRBD1. J gave up 5 bases and V 2 bases, and 5 bases lay outside the gene matches. The CDR3 length is 15 residues. Germline lookup yields CDR1 LNHNV and CDR2 YYDKDF (reference sequence). The CDR3: CATSRSTGETGELFF. CDR3 nucleotides: TGTGCCACCAGCAGAAGTACAGGGGAGACCGGGGAGCTGTTTTTT.

This clone was detected a few times. The V call is TRBV4-1, the J call TRBJ1-1; 7 bases align to TRBD1. V was clipped by 1 base and J by 2 bases; unmatched bases: 7. The CDR3 sequence is 16 residues long. CDR1 is MGHRA, CDR2 YSYEKL, per germline. The CDR3 nucleotides are TGCGCCAGCAGCCAAGGTTCCGACAGGGTTAACACTGAAGCTTTCTTT. Translation: CASSQGSDRVNTEAFF.

The chain joins TRBV5-1 to TRBJ2-1; 8 bases line up with TRBD1. Germline assignment: CDR1 SGHRS and CDR2 YFSETQ. Trimming at V came to 6 bases and at J to 3 bases, leaving 8 bases not matched to a gene. This CDR3 comprises 15 residues. Here the CDR3 DNA reads TGCGCCAGCATGGGGTCAGGGGGCGGCTACAATGAGCAGTTCTTC. Translation: CASMGSGGGYNEQFF.

This sequence joins TRBV18 and TRBJ1-5; D gene uncertain. The germline V gene has CDR1 KGHSH and CDR2 LQKENI. The CDR3 length is 14 residues. V lost 3 bases and J lost 2, with 8 bases in between. In DNA, the CDR3 is TGTGCCAGCTCACCCGAGGCCGGCAATCAGCCCCAGCATTTT. It encodes CASSPEAGNQPQHF.

J is TRBJ2-1 and V is TRBV5-4; 11 positions match TRBD2. With 0 bases clipped from V and 3 bases from J, the junction kept 8 bases outside the gene matches. Germline lookup yields CDR1 SGHNT and CDR2 YYREEE (reference sequence). The CDR3 runs 18 residues. The DNA for the CDR3 is TGTGCCAGCAGCTTGGGCCCGACTAGCGGGGATGACTACAATGAGCAGTTCTTC. As protein: CASSLGPTSGDDYNEQFF. Variable domain in full (rest from reference TRBV5-4 and TRBJ2-1): ETGVTQSPTHLIKTRGQQVTLRCSSQSGHNTVSWYQQALGQGPQFIFQYYREEENGRGNFPPRFSGLQFPNYSSELNVNALELDDSALYLCASSLGPTSGDDYNEQFFGPGTRLTVL.

The chain combines TRBV2 with TRBJ2-7; weak D call: TRBD1 (6 bases). Trimming took 5 bases from V and 2 from J, leaving 16 bases between them. This CDR3 is 15 amino acids long. Germline V gene data show CDR1 as SNHLY and CDR2 as FYNNEI. Here the CDR3 DNA reads TGTGCCAGCAGTTGGGGGCCCCTCAATCCCTACGAGCAGTACTTC. Amino acid sequence: CASSWGPLNPYEQYF.

The chain combines TRBV4-3 with TRBJ1-4, with TRBD1 matching 9 bases. Germline CDR1 LGHNA, CDR2 YSLEER. The CDR3 loop spans 16 amino acids. V was clipped by 1 base and J by 7 bases; unmatched bases: 7. For the CDR3, the DNA is TGCGCCAGCAGCCAAGGGGCCGGGACAGGGAGTGAAAAACTGTTTTTT. This translates into CASSQGAGTGSEKLFF.

J is TRBJ2-2 and V is TRBV9, with D perhaps matching TRBD2 (5 bases). Trimming removed 4 bases from V and 1 base from J, with 14 bases in between. Germline V lookup: CDR1 SGDLS, CDR2 YYNGEE. The CDR3 spans 16 residues. CDR3 in amino acids: CASSPREAMNTGELFF. CDR3 DNA: TGTGCCAGCAGCCCCCGGGAAGCGATGAACACCGGGGAGCTGTTTTTT.

The CDR3 region has the DNA TGTGCCAGCAGTTGGAGGGTGAGCACAGATACGCAGTATTTT. This gives the protein CASSWRVSTDTQYF. V is TRBV6-2 or TRBV6-3 and J is TRBJ2-3, with TRBD2 as a possible D gene (6 bases). Deletions cut 4 bases from V and 0 bases from J, with 8 bases between. From germline, CDR1 is MNHEY and CDR2 SVGEGT. The length of the CDR3 is 14 residues.

On this clone: Other DNA sequences in the sample encode the same CDR3. The chain joins TRBV10-3 to TRBJ1-1, with 8 bases aligning to TRBD1. The V gene's germline CDR1 is ENHRY and CDR2 SYGVKD. V trimming: 4 bases; J trimming: 2 bases; junction bases outside the gene matches: 3. The CDR3 is 14 amino acids. For the CDR3, the DNA is TGTGCCATCAGTGTTGGACAGGGAAACACTGAAGCTTTCTTT. Protein: CAISVGQGNTEAFF.

The rearrangement uses TRBV7-2 and TRBJ2-2; a possible D gene is TRBD2 (5 bases). With 5 bases removed from V and 1 base from J, the gap between germline ends came to 8 bases. The CDR3 extends over 14 amino acids. CDR1 SGHTA and CDR2 FQGNSA come from the germline V gene. CDR3 in amino acids: CASSMDWNTGELFF. In DNA, the CDR3 is TGTGCCAGCAGCATGGACTGGAACACCGGGGAGCTGTTTTTT.

The J gene is TRBJ2-3, the V gene TRBV14; D possibly corresponds to TRBD1 (6 bases). Germline CDR1 reads SGHDN; CDR2 reads FVKESK. Trimming removed 4 bases from V and 0 bases from J, with 11 bases in between. This CDR3 has 15 residues. The CDR3: CASSLQGISTDTQYF. CDR3 nucleotide sequence: TGTGCCAGCAGCCTTCAGGGGATTAGCACAGATACGCAGTATTTT.

The chain has TRBV27 and TRBJ2-3; 8 bases match TRBD2. Unmatched junction bases numbered 8, after V lost 6 bases and J lost 0 bases. This CDR3 comprises 16 residues. Germline CDR1 and CDR2: MNHEY and SMNVEV (reference sequence). The CDR3 here is CASRPIAGSSTDTQYF. The CDR3 region has the DNA TGTGCCAGCAGACCAATAGCGGGGTCTAGCACAGATACGCAGTATTTT.

The chain joins TRBV9 to TRBJ1-1; 7 bases are shared with TRBD1. In germline, CDR1 is SGDLS, CDR2 YYNGEE. V gave up 0 bases and J gave up 3 bases; unmatched junction bases: 5. The CDR3 totals 15 residues. The CDR3 DNA follows: TGTGCCAGCAGCGTAGAGGCAGGGGGGTACACTGAAGCTTTCTTT. This encodes CASSVEAGGYTEAFF. The full variable domain, rest sourced from reference TRBV9 and TRBJ1-1, is DSGVTQTPKHLITATGQRVTLRCSPRSGDLSVYWYQQSLDQGLQFLIQYYNGEERAKGNILERFSAQQFPDLHSELNLSSLELGDSALYFCASSVEAGGYTEAFFGQGTRLTVV.

The chain links TRBV7-8 to TRBJ1-1; tentative D call: TRBD1 (5 bases). Germline CDR1 SGHVS, CDR2 FQNEAQ. Trimming removed 0 bases from V and 3 bases from J, with 11 bases in between. CDR3 length: 15 amino acids. The CDR3 spells CASSLAKTGYTEAFF. The CDR3 DNA follows: TGTGCCAGCAGCTTAGCAAAAACAGGATACACTGAAGCTTTCTTT.